Listed here are 5 T cell receptor beta chains from one sample, sequenced in a study of T cells in Graves' hyperthyroidism and ophthalmopathy. Researchers amplified the TCR beta CDR3 regions from RNA transcripts. An initial round of RT-PCR targeting the TCR CDR3 relied on the HTBI primer set. One entry per CDR3 protein, called by TCRdb with MiXCR from the multiplex PCR reads. The sample records a few hundred thousand distinct CDR3 sequences, roughly 13% being singletons. Sample: blood. The receptor set was obtained from a man aged 25 to 40 with Graves' hyperthyroidism that later progressed to Graves' ophthalmopathy.

The chain combines TRBV7-9 with TRBJ1-2; D may be TRBD1 (6 bases). The CDR3 covers 13 residues. The germline V gene has CDR1 SEHNR and CDR2 FQNEAQ (reference sequence). With 5 bases removed from V and 8 bases from J, the gap between germline ends came to 15 bases. CDR3 DNA: TGTGCCAGCAGCCCCGCCTCAGGGGTGGGCTACACCTTC. The encoded protein is CASSPASGVGYTF.

This clonotype has more than one count but fewer than ten. The chain combines TRBV7-2 with TRBJ2-3; D could derive from TRBD1 or TRBD2 (6 bases each). This CDR3 is 16 amino acids long. V was clipped by 5 bases and J by 0 bases, with 15 bases between them. CDR1 and CDR2 (germline): SGHTA, FQGNSA. The CDR3 reads CASSPPGAISTDTQYF. The DNA for the CDR3 is TGTGCCAGCAGCCCCCCGGGGGCAATTAGCACAGATACGCAGTATTTT.

The chain recombines TRBV20-1 with TRBJ1-4, with 10 positions matching TRBD1. Looked up from germline, CDR1 is DFQATT and CDR2 is SNEGSKA (reference sequence). Trimming cost V 1 base and J 8 bases; bases outside gene matches: 4. CDR3 length: 14 residues. CDR3 DNA sequence: TGCAGTGCTAGAGGAGGGACAGGGGTCGAAAAACTGTTTTTT. This translates into CSARGGTGVEKLFF.

The chain uses TRBV5-1 and TRBJ2-1, with 9 bases fitting TRBD2. The CDR3 loop spans 16 amino acids. Germline trimming cut 5 bases from V and 4 bases from J; bases unmatched to any gene: 10. The germline V gene encodes CDR1 SGHRS and CDR2 YFSETQ. Here the CDR3 DNA reads TGCGCCAGCAGTAAGGGGACTAGCAGGGCATACAATGAGCAGTTCTTC. The encoded protein is CASSKGTSRAYNEQFF.

This clonotype was recorded at least ten times. The V gene is TRBV11-3, the J gene TRBJ1-1, with no clear D. Germline loops: CDR1 SGHNT, CDR2 YENEEA. This CDR3 region has 14 residues. Deletions cut 5 bases from V and 10 bases from J, with 20 bases between. The DNA for the CDR3 is TGTGCCAGCAGCCAGAGGGCGGCTCGGCTCGGAGCTTTCTTT. Translating gives CASSQRAARLGAFF.